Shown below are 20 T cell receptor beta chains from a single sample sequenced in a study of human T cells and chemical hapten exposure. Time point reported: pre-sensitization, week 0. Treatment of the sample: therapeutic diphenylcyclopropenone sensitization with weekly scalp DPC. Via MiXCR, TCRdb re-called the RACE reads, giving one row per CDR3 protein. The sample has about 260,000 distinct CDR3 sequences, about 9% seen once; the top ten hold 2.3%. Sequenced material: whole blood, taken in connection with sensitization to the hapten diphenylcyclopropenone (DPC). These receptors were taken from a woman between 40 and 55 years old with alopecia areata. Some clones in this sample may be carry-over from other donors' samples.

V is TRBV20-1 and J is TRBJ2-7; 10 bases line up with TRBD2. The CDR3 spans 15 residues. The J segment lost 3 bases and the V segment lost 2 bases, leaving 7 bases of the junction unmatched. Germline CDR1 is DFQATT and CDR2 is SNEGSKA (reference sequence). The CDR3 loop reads CSARKLAGRYYEQYF. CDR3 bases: TGCAGTGCTAGAAAACTAGCGGGAAGATACTACGAGCAGTACTTC.

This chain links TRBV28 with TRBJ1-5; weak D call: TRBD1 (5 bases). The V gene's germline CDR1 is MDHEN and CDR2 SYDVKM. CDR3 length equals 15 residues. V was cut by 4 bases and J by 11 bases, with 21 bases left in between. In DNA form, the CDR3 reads TGTGCCAGCAGTTCCGAGGGGTCCCTAAAGGTAGCCCAGCATTTT. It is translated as CASSSEGSLKVAQHF.

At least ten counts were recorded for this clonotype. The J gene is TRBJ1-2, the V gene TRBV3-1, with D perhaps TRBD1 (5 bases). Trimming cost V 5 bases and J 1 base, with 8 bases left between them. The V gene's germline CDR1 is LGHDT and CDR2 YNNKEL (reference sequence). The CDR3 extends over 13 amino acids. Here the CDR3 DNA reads TGTGCCAGCAGCTGGGACGGTAACTATGGCTACACCTTC. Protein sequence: CASSWDGNYGYTF.

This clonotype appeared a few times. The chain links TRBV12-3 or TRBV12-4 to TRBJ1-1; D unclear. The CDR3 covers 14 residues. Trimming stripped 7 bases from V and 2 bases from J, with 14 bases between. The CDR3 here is CASTFGPLNTEAFF. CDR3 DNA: TGTGCCAGCACCTTTGGGCCCCTCAACACTGAAGCTTTCTTT.

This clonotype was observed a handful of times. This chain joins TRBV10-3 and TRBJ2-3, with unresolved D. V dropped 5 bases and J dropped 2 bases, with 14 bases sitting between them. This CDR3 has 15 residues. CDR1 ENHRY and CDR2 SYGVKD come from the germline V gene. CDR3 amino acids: CAISSRIGDTDTQYF. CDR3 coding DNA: TGTGCCATCAGTAGCAGGATCGGCGACACAGATACGCAGTATTTT.

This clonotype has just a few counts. The CDR3 nucleotides read TGCGCCAGCAGCCCGGGTACCAAACAGTTCTTC. Amino acids: CASSPGTKQFF. V usage is TRBV5-1 and J usage is TRBJ2-1; D is ambiguous. Germline V gene lookup returns CDR1 SGHRS and CDR2 YFSETQ. The CDR3 consists of 11 residues. The germline V and J ends were trimmed by 4 bases and 13 bases, with 12 bases remaining between them.

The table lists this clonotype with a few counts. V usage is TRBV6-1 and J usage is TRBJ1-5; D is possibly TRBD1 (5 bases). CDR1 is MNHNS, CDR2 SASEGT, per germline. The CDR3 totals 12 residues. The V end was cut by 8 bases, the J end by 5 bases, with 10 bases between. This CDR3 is CASGGNYQPQHF. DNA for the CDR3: TGTGCCAGCGGGGGTAACTATCAGCCCCAGCATTTT.

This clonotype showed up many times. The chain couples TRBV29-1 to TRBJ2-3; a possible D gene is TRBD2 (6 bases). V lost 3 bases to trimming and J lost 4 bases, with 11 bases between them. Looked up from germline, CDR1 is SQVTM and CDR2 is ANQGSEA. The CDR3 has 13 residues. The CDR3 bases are TGCAGCGTTGACCCCGGGAGCTCAGATACGCAGTATTTT. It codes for CSVDPGSSDTQYF.

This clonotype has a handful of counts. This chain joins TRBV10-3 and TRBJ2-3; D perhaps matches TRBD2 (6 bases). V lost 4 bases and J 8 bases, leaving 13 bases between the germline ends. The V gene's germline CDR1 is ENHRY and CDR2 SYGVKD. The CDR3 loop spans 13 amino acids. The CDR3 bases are TGTGCCATCAGTGTCGGCGGGGCGCCTACGCAGTATTTT. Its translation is CAISVGGAPTQYF.

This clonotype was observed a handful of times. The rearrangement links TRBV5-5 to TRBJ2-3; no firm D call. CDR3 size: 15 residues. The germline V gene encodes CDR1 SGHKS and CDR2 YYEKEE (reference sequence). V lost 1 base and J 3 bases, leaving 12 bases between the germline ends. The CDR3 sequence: CASSLYLTGTDTQYF. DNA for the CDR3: TGTGCCAGCAGCTTGTATCTCACTGGGACAGATACGCAGTATTTT.

Here the CDR3 reads CASSYVIADSTDTQYF. The CDR3, as DNA: TGTGCCAGCAGTTATGTGATAGCTGATAGCACAGATACGCAGTATTTT. The V call is TRBV6-6, the J call TRBJ2-3, with D unresolved. The V gene lost 3 bases and the J gene lost 0 bases, with 13 bases spanning the gap. There are 16 residues in the CDR3. Germline lookup yields CDR1 MNHNY and CDR2 SVGAGI (reference sequence).

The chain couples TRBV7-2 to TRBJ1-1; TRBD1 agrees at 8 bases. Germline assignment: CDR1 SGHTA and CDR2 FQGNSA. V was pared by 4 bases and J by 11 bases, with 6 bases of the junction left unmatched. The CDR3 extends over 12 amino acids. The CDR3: CASSSDRGMAFF. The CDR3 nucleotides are TGTGCCAGCAGCTCCGACAGGGGCATGGCTTTCTTT.

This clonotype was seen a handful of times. The CDR3 sequence: CASSHPLTSGRSNEQFF. CDR3 DNA: TGCGCCAGCAGCCACCCCTTGACTAGCGGGAGAAGTAATGAGCAGTTCTTC. J is TRBJ2-1 and V is TRBV4-1; TRBD2 matches at 12 bases. The CDR3 extends over 17 amino acids. V dropped 3 bases and J dropped 7; count of bases not matched to a gene: 10. Looked up from germline, CDR1 is MGHRA and CDR2 is YSYEKL.

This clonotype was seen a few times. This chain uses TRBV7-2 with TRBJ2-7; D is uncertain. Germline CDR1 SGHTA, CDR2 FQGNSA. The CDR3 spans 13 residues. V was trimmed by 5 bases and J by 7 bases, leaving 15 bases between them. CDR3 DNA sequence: TGTGCCAGCAGCCTCAGCCGGGTGGGGGAGCAGTACTTC. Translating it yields CASSLSRVGEQYF. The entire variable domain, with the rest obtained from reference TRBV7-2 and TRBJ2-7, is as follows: GAGVSQSPSNKVTEKGKDVELRCDPISGHTALYWYRQSLGQGLEFLIYFQGNSAPDKSGLPSDRFSAERTGGSVSTLTIQRTQQEDSAVYLCASSLSRVGEQYFGPGTRLTVT.

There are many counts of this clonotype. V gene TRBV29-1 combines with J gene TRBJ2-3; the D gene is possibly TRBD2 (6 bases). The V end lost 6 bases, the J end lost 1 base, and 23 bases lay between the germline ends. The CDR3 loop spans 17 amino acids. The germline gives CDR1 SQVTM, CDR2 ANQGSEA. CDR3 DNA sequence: TGCAGCGTCATAACCTTGGGCGGAGGGGAAGGCACAGATACGCAGTATTTT. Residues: CSVITLGGGEGTDTQYF.

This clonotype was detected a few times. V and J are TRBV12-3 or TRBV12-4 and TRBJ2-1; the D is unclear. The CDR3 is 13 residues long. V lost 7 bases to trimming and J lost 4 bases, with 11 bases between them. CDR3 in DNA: TGTGCCAGCACCCTCAGCAGTTACAATGAGCAGTTCTTC. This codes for CASTLSSYNEQFF.

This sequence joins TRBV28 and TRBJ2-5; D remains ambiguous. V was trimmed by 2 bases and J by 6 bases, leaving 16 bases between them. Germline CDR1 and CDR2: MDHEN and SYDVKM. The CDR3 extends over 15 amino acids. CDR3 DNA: TGTGCCAGCAGTTTACGGTACCTCGGAAGTCAGACCCAGTACTTC. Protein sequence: CASSLRYLGSQTQYF.

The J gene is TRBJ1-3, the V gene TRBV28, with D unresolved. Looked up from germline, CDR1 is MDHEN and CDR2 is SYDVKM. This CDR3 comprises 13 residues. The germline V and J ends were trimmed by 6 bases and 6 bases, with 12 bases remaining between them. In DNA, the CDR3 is TGTGCCAGCAGGGAGACACCCTTAAACACCATATATTTT. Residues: CASRETPLNTIYF.

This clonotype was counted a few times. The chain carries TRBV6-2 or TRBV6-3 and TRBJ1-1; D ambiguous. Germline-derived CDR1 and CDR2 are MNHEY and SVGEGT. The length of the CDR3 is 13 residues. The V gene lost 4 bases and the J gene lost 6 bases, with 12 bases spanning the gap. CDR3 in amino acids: CASSSLPQPEAFF. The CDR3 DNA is TGTGCCAGCAGTTCTCTACCGCAACCTGAAGCTTTCTTT.

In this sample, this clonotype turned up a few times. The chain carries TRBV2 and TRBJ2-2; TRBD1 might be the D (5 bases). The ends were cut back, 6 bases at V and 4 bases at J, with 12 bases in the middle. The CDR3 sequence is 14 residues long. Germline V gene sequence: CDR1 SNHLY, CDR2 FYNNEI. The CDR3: CASRAAGPTGELFF. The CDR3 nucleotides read TGTGCCAGCAGGGCTGCAGGGCCCACCGGGGAGCTGTTTTTT.